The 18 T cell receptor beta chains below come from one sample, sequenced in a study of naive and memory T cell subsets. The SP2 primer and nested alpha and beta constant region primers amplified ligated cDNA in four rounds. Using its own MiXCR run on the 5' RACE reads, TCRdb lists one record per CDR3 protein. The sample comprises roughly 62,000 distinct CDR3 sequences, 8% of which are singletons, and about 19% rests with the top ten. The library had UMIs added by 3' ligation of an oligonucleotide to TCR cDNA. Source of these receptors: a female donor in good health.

CDR3 in amino acids: CASSQGTYNEQFF. CDR3 DNA: TGTGCCAGCAGTCAGGGGACCTACAATGAGCAGTTCTTC. This chain links TRBV12-3 or TRBV12-4 with TRBJ2-1; TRBD1 is a possible D gene (6 bases). This CDR3 contains 13 residues. V lost 5 bases and J 2 bases, leaving 7 bases between the germline ends.

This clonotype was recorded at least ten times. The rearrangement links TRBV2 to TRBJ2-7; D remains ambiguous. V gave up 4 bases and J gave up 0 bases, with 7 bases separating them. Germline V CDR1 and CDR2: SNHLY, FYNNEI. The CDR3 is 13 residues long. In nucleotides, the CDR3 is TGTGCCAGCAGTGGACCTATCTCCTACGAGCAGTACTTC. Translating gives CASSGPISYEQYF.

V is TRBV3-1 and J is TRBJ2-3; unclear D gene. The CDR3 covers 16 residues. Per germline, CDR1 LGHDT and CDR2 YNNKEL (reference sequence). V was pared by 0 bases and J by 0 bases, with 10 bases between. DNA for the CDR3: TGTGCCAGCAGCCAAGAGGCGGCACTTAGCACAGATACGCAGTATTTT. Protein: CASSQEAALSTDTQYF.

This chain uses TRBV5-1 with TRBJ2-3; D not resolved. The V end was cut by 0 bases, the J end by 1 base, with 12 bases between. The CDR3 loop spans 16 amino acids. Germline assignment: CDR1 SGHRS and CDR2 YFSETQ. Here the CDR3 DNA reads TGCGCCAGCAGCTTGGAAGGGCCGGGTCGCACAGATACGCAGTATTTT. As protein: CASSLEGPGRTDTQYF. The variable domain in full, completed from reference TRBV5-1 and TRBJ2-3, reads KAGVTQTPRYLIKTRGQQVTLSCSPISGHRSVSWYQQTPGQGLQFLFEYFSETQRNKGNFPGRFSGRQFSNSRSEMNVSTLELGDSALYLCASSLEGPGRTDTQYFGPGTRLTVL.

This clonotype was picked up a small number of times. The CDR3 is CAISAVASGPVLQYF. CDR3 DNA sequence: TGTGCCATCAGCGCGGTAGCTAGCGGTCCCGTCCTTCAGTACTTC. This rearrangement joins TRBV10-3 to TRBJ2-4; 7 bases align to TRBD2. From germline, CDR1 is ENHRY and CDR2 SYGVKD. V dropped 6 bases and J dropped 11; count of bases not matched to a gene: 16. CDR3 size: 15 residues.

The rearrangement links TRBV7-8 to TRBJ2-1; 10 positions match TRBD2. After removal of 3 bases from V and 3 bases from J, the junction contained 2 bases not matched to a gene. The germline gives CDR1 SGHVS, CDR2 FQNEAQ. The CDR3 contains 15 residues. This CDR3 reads CASSFGTSVYNEQFF. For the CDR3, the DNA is TGTGCCAGCAGCTTCGGGACTAGCGTCTACAATGAGCAGTTCTTC.

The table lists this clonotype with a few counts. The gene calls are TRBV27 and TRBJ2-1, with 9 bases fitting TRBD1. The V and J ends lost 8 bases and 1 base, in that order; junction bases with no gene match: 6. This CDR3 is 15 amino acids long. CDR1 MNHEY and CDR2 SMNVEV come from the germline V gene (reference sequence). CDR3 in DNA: TGTGCCAGCGGCCGGACAGGGGAATCCTACAATGAGCAGTTCTTC. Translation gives CASGRTGESYNEQFF.

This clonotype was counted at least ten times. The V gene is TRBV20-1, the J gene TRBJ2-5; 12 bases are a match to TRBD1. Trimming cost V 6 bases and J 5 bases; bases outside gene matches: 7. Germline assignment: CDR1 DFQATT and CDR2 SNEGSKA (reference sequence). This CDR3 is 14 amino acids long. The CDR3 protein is CSAIGTGGLETQYF. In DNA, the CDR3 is TGCAGTGCAATTGGGACAGGGGGCCTGGAGACCCAGTACTTC.

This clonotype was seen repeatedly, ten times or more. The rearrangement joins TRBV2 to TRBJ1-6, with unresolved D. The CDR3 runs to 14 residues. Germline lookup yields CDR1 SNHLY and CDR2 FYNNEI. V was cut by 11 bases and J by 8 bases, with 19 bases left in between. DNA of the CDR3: TGTGCCTCAACACGGGTCAGAAGAGATTCACCCCTCCACTTT. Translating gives CASTRVRRDSPLHF.

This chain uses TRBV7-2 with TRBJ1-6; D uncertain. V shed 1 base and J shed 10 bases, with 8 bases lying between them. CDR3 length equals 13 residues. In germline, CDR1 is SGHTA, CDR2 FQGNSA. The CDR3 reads CASSLGPGSPLHF. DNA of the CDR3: TGTGCCAGCAGCTTAGGGCCGGGCTCACCCCTCCACTTT. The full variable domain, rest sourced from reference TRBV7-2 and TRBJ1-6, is GAGVSQSPSNKVTEKGKDVELRCDPISGHTALYWYRQSLGQGLEFLIYFQGNSAPDKSGLPSDRFSAERTGGSVSTLTIQRTQQEDSAVYLCASSLGPGSPLHFGNGTRLTVT.

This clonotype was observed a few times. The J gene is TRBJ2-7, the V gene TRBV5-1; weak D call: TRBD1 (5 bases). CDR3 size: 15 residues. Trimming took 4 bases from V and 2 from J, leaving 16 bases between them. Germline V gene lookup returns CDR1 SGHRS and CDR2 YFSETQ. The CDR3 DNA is TGCGCCAGCAGCCCTCCGGCAGGGAATGCCTACGAGCAGTACTTC. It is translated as CASSPPAGNAYEQYF.

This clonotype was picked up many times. CDR3 loop: CAISEGVYSGANVLTF. The CDR3 nucleotides are TGTGCCATCAGTGAGGGGGTGTACTCTGGGGCCAACGTCCTGACTTTC. The chain carries TRBV10-3 and TRBJ2-6, with D uncertain. Germline-derived CDR1 and CDR2 are ENHRY and SYGVKD. This CDR3 is 16 amino acids long. V was trimmed by 2 bases and J by 0 bases, leaving 8 bases between them.

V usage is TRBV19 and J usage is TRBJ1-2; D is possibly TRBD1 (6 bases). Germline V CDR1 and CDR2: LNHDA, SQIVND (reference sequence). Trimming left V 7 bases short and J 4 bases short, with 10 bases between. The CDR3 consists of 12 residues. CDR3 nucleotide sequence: TGTGCCAGTAACAGGGAACCCTATGGCTACACCTTC. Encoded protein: CASNREPYGYTF.

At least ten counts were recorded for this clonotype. The CDR3 loop reads CASTSGTGGGWGNQPQHF. CDR3 bases: TGTGCCAGCACCTCCGGGACAGGGGGCGGATGGGGCAATCAGCCCCAGCATTTT. The chain carries TRBV28 and TRBJ1-5, with 12 positions matching TRBD1. The CDR3 runs to 18 residues. Germline-derived CDR1 and CDR2 are MDHEN and SYDVKM. The V segment lost 7 bases and the J segment 2 bases; nucleotides outside the gene matches: 12.

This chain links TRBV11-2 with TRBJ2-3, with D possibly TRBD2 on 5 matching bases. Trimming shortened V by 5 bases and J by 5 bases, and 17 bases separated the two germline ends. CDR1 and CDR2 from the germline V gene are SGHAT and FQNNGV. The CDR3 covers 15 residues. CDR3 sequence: CASSPRSTAGDTQYF. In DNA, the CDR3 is TGTGCCAGCAGCCCCCGGTCAACCGCGGGAGATACGCAGTATTTT.

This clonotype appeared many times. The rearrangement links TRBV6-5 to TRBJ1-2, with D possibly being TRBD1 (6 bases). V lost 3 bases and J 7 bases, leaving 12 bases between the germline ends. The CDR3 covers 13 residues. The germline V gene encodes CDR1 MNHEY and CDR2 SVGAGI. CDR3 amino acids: CASSYLGGSGYTF. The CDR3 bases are TGTGCCAGCAGTTATTTGGGGGGCTCTGGCTACACCTTC.

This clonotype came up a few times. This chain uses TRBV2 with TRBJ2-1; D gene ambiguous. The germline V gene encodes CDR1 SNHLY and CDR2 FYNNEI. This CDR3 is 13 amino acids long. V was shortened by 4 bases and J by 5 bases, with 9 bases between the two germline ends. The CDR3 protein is CASSVTPNNEQFF. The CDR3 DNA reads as TGTGCCAGCAGTGTGACCCCGAACAATGAGCAGTTCTTC.

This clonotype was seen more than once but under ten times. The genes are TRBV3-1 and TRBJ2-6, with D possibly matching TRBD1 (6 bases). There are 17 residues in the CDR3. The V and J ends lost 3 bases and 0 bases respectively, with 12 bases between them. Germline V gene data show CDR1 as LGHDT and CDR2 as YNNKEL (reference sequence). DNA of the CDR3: TGTGCCAGCAGCCAGGAGGACAGTCGCTCTGGGGCCAACGTCCTGACTTTC. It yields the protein CASSQEDSRSGANVLTF.